This T cell receptor (beta chain) originates from a study of PD-1 blockade in classical Hodgkin lymphoma. Study-level points and caveats: Lower baseline TCR diversity was reported for newly diagnosed patients than for healthy donors. What drove the repertoire differences, possibly disease activity or prior therapy, has not been defined.

With no exception, relapse followed autologous stem cell transplantation in all patients, and brentuximab vedotin exposure varied. Assay used: immunoSEQ multiplex PCR; TCRdb lists only in-frame clones, some missing. Among some 93,000 clones, more than 90% were seen once, and the ten largest hold 2.5% to 3.5%. The V gene's germline CDR1 is SNHLY and CDR2 FYNNEI. The CDR3 spans 15 residues. The ends were cut back, 4 bases at V and 5 bases at J, with 12 bases in the middle. Remarks on this clone: Its specificity is not known.

The starting material was peripheral blood mononuclear cells (PBMCs), obtained at baseline. The receptor comes from a human donor with classical Hodgkin lymphoma. The V call is TRBV2, the J call TRBJ2-6; tentative D call: TRBD1 (5 bases). Written as DNA, the CDR3 is TGTGCCAGCAGTGTAGACAGCACGCGGGCCAACGTCCTGACTTTC. Encoded protein: CASSVDSTRANVLTF.